The 8 T cell receptor beta chains in this list originate from one sample, sequenced in a study of molecular identifiers for immune sequencing clone quantification. TCRdb recomputed calls from the PCR reads with MiXCR, one row per CDR3 protein. The table lists tens of thousands of distinct CDR3 sequences, 15% to 20% of them singletons. The sequenced material came from naive CD8+ T cells from blood, with Jurkat cell RNA spiked in. Specified subset: FACS-sorted CD8+CD4-CCR7+CD45RA+ naive T cells. Receptor source: a human donor in good health. Some libraries in this study had Jurkat cell RNA spiked in.

There are many counts of this clonotype. J is TRBJ2-7 and V is TRBV7-6; D is perhaps TRBD1 (6 bases). V dropped 5 bases and J dropped 6 bases, with 8 bases sitting between them. The CDR3 consists of 11 residues. Germline CDR1 and CDR2: SGHVS and FNYEAQ. CDR3 nucleotides: TGTGCCAGCAGCCCAGGGGTCGAGCAGTACTTC. Its translation is CASSPGVEQYF.

There are many counts of this clonotype. J is TRBJ2-7 and V is TRBV27; weak D call: TRBD2 (6 bases). V shed 2 bases and J shed 5 bases, with 13 bases lying between them. The CDR3 runs 14 residues. CDR1 and CDR2 from the germline V gene are MNHEY and SMNVEV (reference sequence). CDR3: CASSLAEGNHEQYF. CDR3 DNA: TGTGCCAGCAGTTTAGCGGAGGGGAACCACGAGCAGTACTTC.

About this clonotype: A much more abundant neighbour one base away suggests this may be a read error. The rearrangement joins TRBV6-5 to TRBJ2-7, with a tentative D call TRBD1 (5 bases). The CDR3 length is 14 residues. Looked up from germline, CDR1 is MNHEY and CDR2 is SVGAGI. In nucleotides, the CDR3 is TGTGCCAGCAGTCCAGGGTTTGGACCCTACGAGCAGTGCTTC. Residues: CASSPGFGPYEQCF.

As concerns this clonotype: Given a much more abundant clone one base away, this may be a read error. J is TRBJ2-2 and V is TRBV12-3 or TRBV12-4; D possibly matches TRBD1 or TRBD2 (6 bases each). CDR3 size: 13 residues. The CDR3 protein is CAGSLRGDGELFF. The CDR3 nucleotides are TGTGCCGGCAGTTTAAGGGGGGACGGGGAGCTGTTTTTT.

A remark on this clonotype: A much larger clonotype is one base distant, so this may be a read error. V is TRBV12-3 or TRBV12-4 and J is TRBJ1-5; no definite D call. V was cut by 6 bases and J by 5 bases, with 14 bases left in between. The CDR3 is made up of 14 amino acids. This CDR3 reads CASSTHYADQPQHF. CDR3 bases: TGTGCCAGCAGCACTCACTACGCCGATCAGCCCCAGCATTTT.

The V gene is TRBV13, the J gene TRBJ2-7; the D gene could be TRBD1 or TRBD2 (6 bases each). Deletions cut 5 bases from V and 0 bases from J, with 14 bases between. This CDR3 has 15 residues. Germline lookup yields CDR1 PRHDT and CDR2 FYEKMQ (reference sequence). CDR3 sequence: CASSANGGSSYEQYF. Here the CDR3 DNA reads TGTGCCAGCAGCGCGAACGGGGGCAGCTCCTACGAGCAGTACTTC.

The chain combines TRBV10-3 with TRBJ2-1; 13 nucleotides align to TRBD2. The V segment lost 3 bases and the J segment 4 bases; nucleotides outside the gene matches: 9. There are 18 residues in the CDR3. Germline V gene lookup returns CDR1 ENHRY and CDR2 SYGVKD. The CDR3 DNA reads TGTGCCATCAGTGATGGAGAGGGACTAGCGGGACAGTACAATGAGCAGTTCTTC. It codes for CAISDGEGLAGQYNEQFF.

This clonotype was seen at least ten times. The chain is built from TRBV27 and TRBJ2-7, with D possibly being TRBD1 (6 bases). The CDR3 extends over 16 amino acids. Trimming stripped 5 bases from V and 0 bases from J, with 17 bases between. Germline V lookup: CDR1 MNHEY, CDR2 SMNVEV (reference sequence). CDR3 nucleotide sequence: TGTGCCAGCAGTCCGACCCCGACAGGCAGCTCCTACGAGCAGTACTTC. Residues: CASSPTPTGSSYEQYF.